These 27 T cell receptor beta chains were all obtained from the same sample, sequenced in a study of T cell responses to AZD1222 COVID-19 vaccine. Libraries were prepared by immunoSEQ multiplex PCR; TCRdb keeps only in-frame clonotypes and omits some of them. Of tens of thousands of clones detected, roughly 85% appear once; the ten largest clones hold 11%. Specimen: peripheral blood, collected 28 days after the second AZD1222 dose. These receptors all come from an adult who received the AZD1222 COVID-19 vaccine.

This chain links TRBV7-2 with TRBJ2-7, with 10 positions matching TRBD2. CDR1 is SGHTA and CDR2 is FQGNSA in the germline V gene. After removal of 4 bases from V and 3 bases from J, the junction contained 3 bases not matched to a gene. The CDR3 runs 14 residues. CDR3 residues: CASSYSGGSYEQYF. CDR3 DNA: TGTGCCAGCAGCTATAGCGGGGGGAGCTACGAGCAGTACTTC.

The chain has TRBV19 and TRBJ2-7, with TRBD1 matching over 7 bases. This CDR3 comprises 13 residues. J was trimmed by 7 bases and V by 4 bases; bases with no gene match: 7. The germline V gene encodes CDR1 LNHDA and CDR2 SQIVND (reference sequence). This chain's CDR3 is CASSRQGLGEQYF. The CDR3 DNA is TGTGCCAGTAGTAGACAGGGTCTGGGGGAGCAGTACTTC. Supplemented by reference TRBV19 and TRBJ2-7, the full variable domain reads DGGITQSPKYLFRKEGQNVTLSCEQNLNHDAMYWYRQDPGQGLRLIYYSQIVNDFQKGDIAEGYSVSREKKESFPLTVTSAQKNPTAFYLCASSRQGLGEQYFGPGTRLTVT.

As for this clone: The same CDR3 also results from other DNA sequences found in this sample. The chain recombines TRBV19 with TRBJ2-7, with D perhaps matching TRBD2 (5 bases). Germline CDR1 and CDR2: LNHDA and SQIVND (reference sequence). V was shortened by 0 bases and J by 6 bases, with 6 bases between the two germline ends. The CDR3 consists of 12 residues. CDR3 in amino acids: CASSIEGSEQYF. The DNA of the CDR3 is TGTGCCAGTAGTATAGAGGGGAGCGAGCAGTACTTC.

This clone came up a few times. The chain couples TRBV9 to TRBJ1-1, with D unresolved. Trimming shortened V by 1 base and J by 2 bases, and 6 bases separated the two germline ends. This CDR3 has 13 residues. Germline CDR1 reads SGDLS; CDR2 reads YYNGEE. CDR3: CASSVTGNTEAFF. CDR3 in DNA: TGTGCCAGCAGCGTAACGGGAAACACTGAAGCTTTCTTT.

This rearrangement joins TRBV27 to TRBJ2-7; 7 bases fit TRBD1. CDR3 length: 14 residues. Germline V gives CDR1 MNHEY, CDR2 SMNVEV (reference sequence). J lost 4 bases, V lost 5 bases, and 8 bases had no gene match. CDR3 loop: CASSPRQGSYEQYF. The CDR3 DNA sequence: TGTGCCAGCAGTCCGAGACAGGGTTCGTACGAGCAGTACTTC.

The CDR3 nucleotides read TGTGCCAGCAGCGGGGGGGATGAGCCCCAAGGGGGTGAAAAACTGTTTTTT. Its protein product is CASSGGDEPQGGEKLFF. V is TRBV9 and J is TRBJ1-4, with D tentatively TRBD1 (6 bases). CDR3 length: 17 amino acids. Trimming cost V 3 bases and J 7 bases, with 22 bases left between them. Germline V gene data show CDR1 as SGDLS and CDR2 as YYNGEE.

The rearrangement joins TRBV5-6 to TRBJ1-1; no clear D. This CDR3 is built from 12 residues. The V gene lost 0 bases and the J gene lost 10 bases, with 10 bases spanning the gap. Germline-derived CDR1 and CDR2 are SGHDT and YYEEEE. The CDR3 region has the DNA TGTGCCAGCAGCTTGGATACGGGAGGAGCTTTCTTT. It yields the protein CASSLDTGGAFF. The whole variable domain, remainder taken from reference TRBV5-6 and TRBJ1-1, is DAGVTQSPTHLIKTRGQQVTLRCSPKSGHDTVSWYQQALGQGPQFIFQYYEEEERQRGNFPDRFSGHQFPNYSSELNVNALLLGDSALYLCASSLDTGGAFFGQGTRLTVV.

This chain joins TRBV5-1 and TRBJ1-5, with 7 positions matching TRBD1. Trimming took 4 bases from V and 7 from J; bases not matched to a gene: 14. This CDR3 is built from 16 residues. From germline, CDR1 is SGHRS and CDR2 YFSETQ. CDR3 DNA sequence: TGCGCCAGCAGCATAGGTGGAGGGGGCTTTTGCCAGCCCCAGCATTTT. This translates into CASSIGGGGFCQPQHF.

The chain joins TRBV7-3 to TRBJ1-4; TRBD1 aligns across 7 bases. CDR3 length: 17 residues. Germline assignment: CDR1 SGHTA and CDR2 FQGTGA. V lost 1 base and J lost 8; bases outside the gene matches: 13. CDR3 nucleotide sequence: TGTGCCAGCAGCTTAATGGATCAGGGGGGAGGTAAGGAAAAACTGTTTTTT. This translates into CASSLMDQGGGKEKLFF.

The chain couples TRBV28 to TRBJ1-3; 7 bases align to TRBD1. The junction had 1 base not matched to a gene; V was cut back by 4 bases and J by 4 bases. Looked up from germline, CDR1 is MDHEN and CDR2 is SYDVKM. CDR3 length: 13 residues. The CDR3 sequence: CASSSGQGNTIYF. Here the CDR3 DNA reads TGTGCCAGCAGTTCGGGACAGGGAAACACCATATATTTT.

This chain uses TRBV7-2 with TRBJ1-3; possible D gene TRBD1, 5 bases. This CDR3 comprises 14 residues. Looked up from germline, CDR1 is SGHTA and CDR2 is FQGNSA. Deletions cut 5 bases from V and 0 bases from J, with 8 bases between. For the CDR3, the DNA is TGTGCCAGCAGCGCCCAGGGCTCTGGAAACACCATATATTTT. Protein product: CASSAQGSGNTIYF. The complete variable domain, with remaining parts taken from reference TRBV7-2 and TRBJ1-3, reads GAGVSQSPSNKVTEKGKDVELRCDPISGHTALYWYRQSLGQGLEFLIYFQGNSAPDKSGLPSDRFSAERTGGSVSTLTIQRTQQEDSAVYLCASSAQGSGNTIYFGEGSWLTVV.

The chain recombines TRBV6-5 with TRBJ1-5, with no clear D. CDR1 and CDR2 from the germline V gene are MNHEY and SVGAGI. The CDR3 consists of 15 residues. Deletions cut 0 bases from V and 1 base from J, with 7 bases between. The CDR3 is CASSYSSGSNQPQHF. The DNA of the CDR3 is TGTGCCAGCAGTTACTCGTCAGGAAGCAATCAGCCCCAGCATTTT.

The sample holds one count of this clone. The chain couples TRBV20-1 to TRBJ1-5, with D hard to call. Germline CDR1 reads DFQATT; CDR2 reads SNEGSKA (reference sequence). This CDR3 spans 14 amino acids. V lost 3 bases, J lost 6 bases, and 15 bases lay in between. CDR3: CSASVSPVSQPQHF. The CDR3 coding sequence is TGCAGTGCTAGTGTCAGCCCCGTTTCTCAGCCCCAGCATTTT.

The CDR3 sequence: CASSYQGQGASQPQHF. In DNA form, the CDR3 reads TGTGCCAGCAGTTACCAGGGACAGGGGGCGAGCCAGCCCCAGCATTTT. The chain is built from TRBV6-2 or TRBV6-3 and TRBJ1-5, with 12 positions matching TRBD1. Germline V lookup: CDR1 MNHEY, CDR2 SVGEGT. The CDR3 is 16 amino acids. V gave up 2 bases and J gave up 7 bases; unmatched junction bases: 6.

This chain joins TRBV29-1 and TRBJ2-1; 7 bases map to TRBD1. There are 11 residues in the CDR3. The V segment lost 6 bases and the J segment 6 bases; nucleotides outside the gene matches: 2. The germline V gene has CDR1 SQVTM and CDR2 ANQGSEA. CDR3 region: CSVTGANEQFF. CDR3 DNA sequence: TGCAGCGTAACAGGGGCCAATGAGCAGTTCTTC.

This chain connects TRBV15 to TRBJ1-5; D is unresolved. The CDR3 extends over 12 amino acids. The germline V and J ends were trimmed by 3 bases and 6 bases, with 6 bases remaining between them. Germline lookup yields CDR1 LNHNV and CDR2 YYDKDF (reference sequence). In DNA form, the CDR3 reads TGTGCCACCAGCAGCCCTCCTCAGCCCCAGCATTTT. Its protein is CATSSPPQPQHF.

This chain joins TRBV30 and TRBJ2-7; D is undetermined. CDR1 and CDR2 (germline): GTSNPN, SVGIG (reference sequence). The V gene lost 1 base and the J gene lost 9 bases, with 13 bases spanning the gap. The CDR3 is made up of 12 amino acids. In DNA form, the CDR3 reads TGTGCCTGGAGTGCGACCGCTTCGGGGCAGTACTTC. This codes for CAWSATASGQYF. Full variable domain (missing parts from reference TRBV30 and TRBJ2-7): SQTIHQWPATLVQPVGSPLSLECTVEGTSNPNLYWYRQAAGRGLQLLFYSVGIGQISSEVPQNLSASRPQDRQFILSSKKLLLSDSGFYLCAWSATASGQYFGPGTRLTVT.

The chain carries TRBV28 and TRBJ1-6, with D possibly being TRBD1 (6 bases). The CDR3 consists of 18 residues. V was clipped by 4 bases and J by 2 bases, with 18 bases between them. Germline CDR1 MDHEN, CDR2 SYDVKM. CDR3 bases: TGTGCCAGCAGTTACCCTTCGGGGGGCAGGACCTATAATTCACCCCTCCACTTT. Protein: CASSYPSGGRTYNSPLHF. The full variable domain, with the rest looked up from reference TRBV28 and TRBJ1-6, is DVKVTQSSRYLVKRTGEKVFLECVQDMDHENMFWYRQDPGLGLRLIYFSYDVKMKEKGDIPEGYSVSREKKERFSLILESASTNQTSMYLCASSYPSGGRTYNSPLHFGNGTRLTVT.

V gene TRBV6-5 combines with J gene TRBJ2-7; D is unclear. The CDR3 extends over 12 amino acids. The germline V gene has CDR1 MNHEY and CDR2 SVGAGI. Trimming cost V 10 bases and J 4 bases, with 14 bases left between them. The CDR3 nucleotides read TGTGCCACCCTCTTGGCTGCGTACGAGCAGTACTTC. Its protein is CATLLAAYEQYF.

This chain connects TRBV3-1 (or the pseudogene TRBV3-2) to TRBJ1-3; TRBD1 might be the D (5 bases). From germline, CDR1 is LGHDT and CDR2 YNNKEL (reference sequence). The CDR3 sequence is 15 residues long. With 0 bases removed from V and 4 bases from J, the gap between germline ends came to 10 bases. CDR3 sequence: CASSQEGGTGNTIYF. The CDR3 DNA sequence: TGTGCCAGCAGCCAAGAGGGGGGAACCGGAAACACCATATATTTT.

The chain combines TRBV19 with TRBJ1-3; 8 nucleotides align to TRBD1. Losses at the gene ends were 3 bases for V and 0 bases for J; bases not matched to a gene: 16. The CDR3 is 20 residues long. Germline assignment: CDR1 LNHDA and CDR2 SQIVND (reference sequence). The CDR3: CASSMLGRGLPVDSGNTIYF. CDR3 DNA: TGTGCCAGTAGTATGCTGGGCAGGGGGCTACCGGTCGACTCTGGAAACACCATATATTTT.

This clone has a single count. The chain couples TRBV4-3 to TRBJ1-1; D is undetermined. CDR1 is LGHNA and CDR2 is YSLEER in the germline V gene. Between the trimmed V and J ends, which lost 0 bases and 0 bases, there was a span of 8 bases. CDR3 length: 15 residues. The DNA for the CDR3 is TGCGCCAGCAGCCAAGAATGGAAGATGAACACTGAAGCTTTCTTT. It is translated as CASSQEWKMNTEAFF.

This chain links TRBV11-3 with TRBJ2-1; 11 bases fit TRBD2. The CDR3 consists of 14 residues. J was trimmed by 10 bases and V by 1 base; bases with no gene match: 3. Per the germline V gene, CDR1 is SGHNT and CDR2 is YENEEA. The CDR3 loop reads CASSLGLAGGEQFF. In nucleotides, the CDR3 is TGTGCCAGCAGCTTAGGGCTAGCGGGGGGAGAGCAGTTCTTC.

The rearrangement joins TRBV18 to TRBJ2-7, with D unresolved. The CDR3 length is 16 residues. CDR1 is KGHSH and CDR2 is LQKENI in the germline V gene. The ends were cut back, 2 bases at V and 3 bases at J, with 17 bases in the middle. The CDR3 protein is CASSPSLSTALYEQYF. The CDR3 nucleotides read TGTGCCAGCTCACCATCGCTATCGACGGCCCTCTACGAGCAGTACTTC. Looking up the rest from reference TRBV18 and TRBJ2-7 gives the full variable domain: NAGVMQNPRHLVRRRGQEARLRCSPMKGHSHVYWYRQLPEEGLKFMVYLQKENIIDESGMPKERFSAEFPKEGPSILRIQQVVRGDSAAYFCASSPSLSTALYEQYFGPGTRLTVT.

This rearrangement joins TRBV7-8 to TRBJ1-1; TRBD1 aligns across 7 bases. Germline V gives CDR1 SGHVS, CDR2 FQNEAQ. CDR3 length: 13 residues. V gave up 5 bases and J gave up 11 bases; unmatched junction bases: 11. The CDR3 region is CASSRDSPLGAFF. The CDR3 DNA is TGTGCCAGCAGCCGGGACAGCCCGCTTGGGGCTTTCTTT.

As regards this clone: Different DNA sequences within this sample yield the same CDR3. This chain uses TRBV11-2 with TRBJ2-4; 12 bases line up with TRBD2. This CDR3 is built from 19 residues. Germline values: CDR1 SGHAT, CDR2 FQNNGV. V dropped 0 bases and J dropped 1; count of bases not matched to a gene: 7. This chain's CDR3 is CASSLDPSGGARAKNIQYF. CDR3 DNA sequence: TGTGCCAGCAGCTTAGATCCTAGCGGGGGGGCCAGGGCCAAAAACATTCAGTACTTC.

The rearrangement links TRBV6-2 or TRBV6-3 to TRBJ2-5; the D gene is possibly TRBD2 (6 bases). The V end lost 2 bases, the J end lost 1 base, and 11 bases lay between the germline ends. The CDR3 is made up of 15 amino acids. Germline V gene sequence: CDR1 MNHEY, CDR2 SVGEGT. DNA for the CDR3: TGTGCCAGCAGTTACCGGCGGGGAGTCCAAGAGACCCAGTACTTC. Its translation: CASSYRRGVQETQYF.